Sequencing of this T cell receptor beta chain was carried out in a study of CXCR3-negative and CXCR3-positive naive CD8 T cells. Across the study: Each library gave roughly 1.4 +/- 0.3 million of roughly 130 million TRB reads.

The CDR3 runs 11 residues. The germline V gene has CDR1 DFQATT and CDR2 SNEGSKA (reference sequence). About this clonotype itself: What it binds is unknown.

Study outcomes and limitations: Partly lower CXCR3 expression followed cryopreservation, and most assays relied on fresh PBMCs. The TRB CDR3s that CXCR3-positive naive cells carried were more hydrophobic than those of CXCR3-negative naive cells.

The authors made the TRB cDNA libraries by 5' RACE using UMI labels. TCRdb re-called the 5' RACE reads and shows each CDR3 protein once, DNA omitted. Its table records tens of thousands of distinct CDR3 sequences. The study sorted every CD8+ T cell subset in triplicate at 310,000 or so cells each. The material sequenced was naive CXCR3+ CD8+ T cells from blood. Subset given: CD45RO-CCR7+CD27+CD95- naive CD8+ T cells expressing CXCR3 (TNR3+). This chain uses TRBV20-1 with TRBJ1-2; TCRdb's assignment of TRBD1 cannot be checked, as there is no DNA. This clonotype was sampled from a human donor in good health. Some clones in this sample may be carry-over from other donors' samples. CDR3 sequence: CSAAGGYGYTF.